The 4 T cell receptor beta chains reported below all come from one sample, sequenced in a study of shared T cell receptors in the human thymus. Sequencing was performed with immunoSEQ multiplex PCR; in TCRdb, only in-frame clones are kept and a portion is missing. The data hold hundreds of thousands of clones, with 88% observed a single time. The same sample was also used in a study of human thymus T cells.

The sequenced sample was thymocytes. The source is a boy younger than two with a congenital heart defect.

The table lists this clone with a count of one. The chain combines TRBV6-6 with TRBJ1-5; 8 nucleotides match TRBD1. J lost 7 bases, V lost 2 bases, and 10 bases had no gene match. The CDR3 is 16 residues long. Germline V gives CDR1 MNHNY, CDR2 SVGAGI (reference sequence). The CDR3 DNA sequence: TGTGCCAGCAGTTACACCCGGGACAGGCGAGACCAGCCCCAGCATTTT. It yields the protein CASSYTRDRRDQPQHF.

The genes are TRBV11-2 and TRBJ1-2; TRBD1 aligns across 8 bases. Trimming removed 8 bases from V and 4 bases from J; junction bases left unmatched: 18. This CDR3 is built from 17 residues. Germline CDR1 and CDR2: SGHAT and FQNNGV. The CDR3 loop reads CASSTGTGPVIPYGYTF. The CDR3 nucleotides read TGTGCCAGCTCCACCGGGACAGGACCCGTTATTCCCTATGGCTACACCTTC.

This clone appeared once. V gene TRBV10-3 combines with J gene TRBJ2-7, with D tentatively TRBD2 (5 bases). Germline CDR1 reads ENHRY; CDR2 reads SYGVKD. V lost 0 bases, J lost 4 bases, and 25 bases lay in between. The CDR3 loop spans 19 amino acids. The CDR3: CAISESPVDYPTIHYEQYF. The CDR3 nucleotides are TGTGCCATCAGTGAGTCCCCCGTAGACTACCCCACAATTCATTACGAGCAGTACTTC.

V is TRBV28 and J is TRBJ2-1; 7 bases are shared with TRBD2. CDR1 MDHEN and CDR2 SYDVKM come from the germline V gene. With V trimmed by 2 bases and J by 2 bases, 12 bases remained unmatched. The CDR3 has 18 amino acids. As DNA, the CDR3 is TGTGCCAGCAGTTTAGGGGTTAGGCGGGAGAAAGCCTACAATGAGCAGTTCTTC. The encoded protein is CASSLGVRREKAYNEQFF.